These 27 T cell receptor beta chains originate from one sample sequenced in a study of Ad26.COV2.S vaccination and SARS-CoV-2 variants listed by TCRdb under 2021. In light of the paper, this sample's treatment or condition label describes: roughly 18 received Ad26.COV2.S at low or high dose, single or two shots; roughly five received placebo; per-sample allocation not given. For vaccine and placebo recipients, the sequenced repertoires came from samples collected on day 63 after the first injection. The receptor library was made with the immunoSEQ multiplex PCR assay. TCRdb's version of the immuneACCESS table is confined to in-frame rearrangements and falls short of the full clone set. An unresolved V gene accounts for under half of the shortfall where checked; the remainder is of unknown origin. Within this sample are 330,000 or so clones, with roughly nine tenths of them counted one time only. Around 5.5% of the sample is in the top ten clones.

Source: peripheral blood, taken in a trial of Ad26.COV2.S vaccine versus placebo. The receptor source for this set is a person aged 18-60 years who received the Ad26.COV2.S COVID-19 vaccine or a placebo.

The V call is TRBV4-3, the J call TRBJ1-2; 7 bases match TRBD1. The length of the CDR3 is 14 residues. CDR1 and CDR2 (germline): LGHNA, YSLEER. Trimming cost V 2 bases and J 8 bases; bases outside gene matches: 8. CDR3 coding DNA: TGCGCCAGCAGCCAAAAAGGGACAGCGCGAGGCTACACCTTC. Its translation: CASSQKGTARGYTF.

Points on this clone: Relative to the germline gene, one junction end is altered; a read error may explain this. The chain couples TRBV19 to TRBJ1-1, with 7 bases identical to TRBD1. The CDR3 is 13 residues long. Germline CDR1 LNHDA, CDR2 SQIVND (reference sequence). The CDR3 DNA is TGTGCCAGTAGTTTAGACAGGGCCACTGAAGCTTTCTTT. Its translation is CASSLDRATEAFF.

The V and J genes are TRBV6-5 and TRBJ2-7, with 9 bases identical to TRBD1. This CDR3 spans 12 amino acids. Germline V CDR1 and CDR2: MNHEY, SVGAGI. V lost 6 bases, J lost 7 bases, and 4 bases stayed unmatched. The CDR3 DNA reads as TGTGCCAGCAGGGGGGACAGGGTGGAGCAGTACTTC. Its translation is CASRGDRVEQYF.

The chain carries TRBV18 and TRBJ2-3, with 10 bases fitting TRBD2. J was trimmed by 1 base and V by 2 bases; bases with no gene match: 6. The CDR3 is 17 amino acids. CDR1 is KGHSH and CDR2 is LQKENI in the germline V gene. The chain's CDR3 is CASSPSLAGAGTDTQYF. The CDR3 DNA follows: TGTGCCAGCTCACCAAGTCTAGCGGGAGCAGGCACAGATACGCAGTATTTT.

J is TRBJ1-1 and V is TRBV15; D unresolved. CDR1 is LNHNV, CDR2 YYDKDF, per germline (reference sequence). V was clipped by 5 bases and J by 0 bases, with 4 bases between them. This CDR3 spans 12 amino acids. Written as DNA, the CDR3 is TGTGCCACCAGCGGGGTGAACACTGAAGCTTTCTTT. Its translation is CATSGVNTEAFF.

The chain couples TRBV29-1 to TRBJ1-2; 10 nucleotides agree with TRBD1. J gave up 8 bases and V 6 bases, and 12 bases lay outside the gene matches. This CDR3 has 14 residues. Looked up from germline, CDR1 is SQVTM and CDR2 is ANQGSEA. CDR3 in DNA: TGCAGCGTGTCCCCGGGACAGGGGAGAGAAGGCTACACCTTC. Its translation: CSVSPGQGREGYTF.

The chain has TRBV19 and TRBJ1-6; D is unresolved. The germline V gene has CDR1 LNHDA and CDR2 SQIVND (reference sequence). Trimming took off 5 bases at V and 9 bases at J, with 23 bases between the two ends. This CDR3 region has 17 residues. The CDR3 bases are TGTGCCAGTAGTCCTCCGGGCCAGACCAACCGGTTTTCACCCCTCCACTTT. This encodes CASSPPGQTNRFSPLHF.

The rearrangement uses TRBV5-1 and TRBJ2-2; D is possibly TRBD1 (6 bases). The length of the CDR3 is 13 residues. Germline lookup yields CDR1 SGHRS and CDR2 YFSETQ. The V end was cut by 7 bases, the J end by 1 base, with 8 bases between. CDR3 in DNA: TGCGCCAGCCACAGGGTGAACACCGGGGAGCTGTTTTTT. This codes for CASHRVNTGELFF.

The chain combines TRBV3-1 (or the pseudogene TRBV3-2) with TRBJ1-1; a weak D match, TRBD1 (6 bases). Trimming left V 6 bases short and J 4 bases short, with 12 bases between. Germline values: CDR1 LGHDT, CDR2 YNNKEL (reference sequence). The CDR3 runs to 13 residues. CDR3 nucleotide sequence: TGTGCCAGCAGAACAGGGCCGGGCACTGAAGCTTTCTTT. Translated: CASRTGPGTEAFF.

J is TRBJ1-3 and V is TRBV4-1; D may be TRBD1 (6 bases). Trimming stripped 4 bases from V and 4 bases from J, with 20 bases between. CDR1 is MGHRA and CDR2 is YSYEKL in the germline V gene. The CDR3 loop spans 17 amino acids. The CDR3 loop reads CASSPLGGGLGGNTIYF. The CDR3 coding sequence is TGCGCCAGCAGCCCCCTAGGGGGGGGGTTGGGAGGAAACACCATATATTTT.

This chain links TRBV2 with TRBJ1-1; D not certain. V was trimmed by 2 bases and J by 1 base, leaving 5 bases between them. This CDR3 contains 13 residues. Germline values: CDR1 SNHLY, CDR2 FYNNEI. The CDR3 spells CASSEPPNTEAFF. CDR3 sequence (DNA): TGTGCCAGCAGTGAACCCCCGAACACTGAAGCTTTCTTT.

The gene calls are TRBV9 and TRBJ2-1, with TRBD2 matching over 10 bases. The CDR3 is 13 residues long. With V trimmed by 5 bases and J by 14 bases, 10 bases remained unmatched. CDR1 and CDR2 from the germline V gene are SGDLS and YYNGEE. The DNA for the CDR3 is TGTGCCAGCAGAGAAGGTGGAAGCGGGAGGGAGTTCTTC. As protein: CASREGGSGREFF.

This clone was picked up one time. The chain employs TRBV9 and TRBJ2-3; 11 bases are shared with TRBD2. Germline CDR1 and CDR2: SGDLS and YYNGEE. V was clipped by 4 bases and J by 6 bases; unmatched bases: 13. CDR3 length: 17 residues. The CDR3: CASSPGTSGGPSDTQYF. CDR3 DNA: TGTGCCAGCAGCCCCGGGACTAGCGGAGGGCCTTCGGATACGCAGTATTTT.

This rearrangement joins TRBV7-2 to TRBJ2-2, with 9 bases identical to TRBD2. Per germline, CDR1 SGHTA and CDR2 FQGNSA. The CDR3 has 16 residues. V lost 2 bases, J lost 7 bases, and 8 bases stayed unmatched. Written as DNA, the CDR3 is TGTGCCAGCAGCTTAACGCTGGGACTAGCTGGCGGGGAGCTGTTTTTT. It is translated as CASSLTLGLAGGELFF.

The rearrangement links TRBV5-4 to TRBJ1-1; no definite D call. CDR1 is SGHNT and CDR2 is YYREEE in the germline V gene (reference sequence). The ends were cut back, 0 bases at V and 2 bases at J, with 8 bases in the middle. The CDR3 sequence is 14 residues long. DNA of the CDR3: TGTGCCAGCAGCTTGGGAGGTTACAACACTGAAGCTTTCTTT. Translation: CASSLGGYNTEAFF.

V usage is TRBV5-1 and J usage is TRBJ1-6; 7 positions match TRBD1. Germline CDR1 and CDR2: SGHRS and YFSETQ. V was pared by 3 bases and J by 7 bases, with 7 bases of the junction left unmatched. CDR3 length: 15 residues. The CDR3 is CASSSPGQKNSPLHF. CDR3 sequence (DNA): TGCGCCAGCAGCTCCCCGGGACAGAAAAATTCACCCCTCCACTTT.

This clone was observed a handful of times. The gene calls are TRBV6-2 or TRBV6-3 and TRBJ1-4; D gene unclear. CDR1 is MNHEY, CDR2 SVGEGT, per germline. V shed 5 bases and J shed 8 bases, with 18 bases lying between them. The length of the CDR3 is 15 residues. The CDR3 here is CASSLHGLLIEKLFF. CDR3 in DNA: TGTGCCAGCAGTCTACACGGGCTGTTAATCGAAAAACTGTTTTTT.

V gene TRBV21-1 combines with J gene TRBJ1-5. TRBV21-1 is described as a pseudogene. This CDR3 has 16 amino acids. The CDR3 DNA sequence: TGTGCCAGCAGCACAAGAAGCGGGGGCCAGAGTCAGCCCCAGCATTTT. Its translation: CASSTRSGGQSQPQHF.

The chain has TRBV6-2 or TRBV6-3 and TRBJ2-1, with TRBD1 matching over 9 bases. The CDR3 is 16 residues long. CDR1 is MNHEY, CDR2 SVGEGT, per germline. After removal of 2 bases from V and 2 bases from J, the junction contained 4 bases not matched to a gene. CDR3 protein: CASSYPDRGAYNEQFF. CDR3 bases: TGTGCCAGCAGTTACCCGGACAGGGGCGCCTACAATGAGCAGTTCTTC.

CDR3 residues: CAISELENTDTQYF. As DNA, the CDR3 is TGTGCCATCAGTGAATTGGAGAACACAGATACGCAGTATTTT. The chain is built from TRBV10-3 and TRBJ2-3, with D hard to call. The CDR3 spans 14 residues. Germline V gene sequence: CDR1 ENHRY, CDR2 SYGVKD. V was cut by 3 bases and J by 2 bases, with 9 bases left in between.

The chain couples TRBV28 to TRBJ1-2; no firm D call. The CDR3 spans 11 residues. Looked up from germline, CDR1 is MDHEN and CDR2 is SYDVKM. The V end lost 7 bases, the J end lost 5 bases, and 8 bases lay between the germline ends. CDR3 region: CASTSRYGYTF. In DNA form, the CDR3 reads TGTGCCAGCACTTCACGATATGGCTACACCTTC.

V and J are TRBV6-5 and TRBJ2-7, with TRBD2 as a possible D gene (6 bases). This CDR3 is built from 16 residues. In germline, CDR1 is MNHEY, CDR2 SVGAGI. The germline V and J ends were trimmed by 0 bases and 1 base, with 13 bases remaining between them. The CDR3 reads CASSYSVSSASYEQYV. CDR3 nucleotides: TGTGCCAGCAGTTACTCCGTTTCTAGCGCTTCCTACGAGCAGTACGTC.

The CDR3 sequence is CASGHGTDNEKLFF. The CDR3 DNA reads TGCGCCAGCGGACACGGGACAGATAATGAAAAACTGTTTTTT. This chain connects TRBV5-1 to TRBJ1-4, with 7 bases that match TRBD1. V lost 7 bases, J lost 4 bases, and 7 bases stayed unmatched. This CDR3 comprises 14 residues. Germline CDR1 reads SGHRS; CDR2 reads YFSETQ. Together with reference TRBV5-1 and TRBJ1-4, the CDR3 gives the full variable domain: KAGVTQTPRYLIKTRGQQVTLSCSPISGHRSVSWYQQTPGQGLQFLFEYFSETQRNKGNFPGRFSGRQFSNSRSEMNVSTLELGDSALYLCASGHGTDNEKLFFGSGTQLSVL.

V gene TRBV10-3 combines with J gene TRBJ1-2; 7 positions agree with TRBD1. CDR3 length: 15 residues. Trimming cost V 2 bases and J 0 bases; bases outside gene matches: 3. Per germline, CDR1 ENHRY and CDR2 SYGVKD. The CDR3 DNA is TGTGCCATCAGTGAGAAGGGGGCTGCTAACTATGGCTACACCTTC. Translation: CAISEKGAANYGYTF.

The genes are TRBV19 and TRBJ1-1; 7 bases fit TRBD1. CDR1 is LNHDA, CDR2 SQIVND, per germline (reference sequence). CDR3 length: 14 residues. The V segment lost 7 bases and the J segment 5 bases; nucleotides outside the gene matches: 10. In DNA, the CDR3 is TGTGCCAGTACCGCCCAAGGGGGCGCGACTGAAGCTTTCTTT. The encoded protein is CASTAQGGATEAFF.

This clone was picked up a small number of times. This chain connects TRBV9 to TRBJ2-7; D is possibly TRBD1 (5 bases). The V end lost 5 bases, the J end lost 0 bases, and 9 bases lay between the germline ends. Germline V gene data show CDR1 as SGDLS and CDR2 as YYNGEE. The CDR3 spans 13 residues. In nucleotides, the CDR3 is TGTGCCAGCAGTTCAGGGCCCTCCTACGAGCAGTACTTC. Amino acid sequence: CASSSGPSYEQYF.

The V call is TRBV4-3, the J call TRBJ2-5; no firm D call. This CDR3 region has 14 residues. The germline V gene encodes CDR1 LGHNA and CDR2 YSLEER. Trimming removed 1 base at V and 5 bases at J, with 11 bases between. The DNA for the CDR3 is TGCGCCAGCAGCCAAGTAACCCCGGGCGAGACCCAGTACTTC. This translates into CASSQVTPGETQYF.